The clone carrying this T cell receptor beta chain was counted at least ten times. The antigen remains undetermined. This specimen comes from a study of regulatory T cells in long-lasting Graves disease. Libraries of TCR beta came from iRepertoire HTBI primers plus Arm-PCR of CDR3 regions. MiXCR, run by TCRdb on the multiplex PCR reads, gives a single entry per CDR3 protein. The sample yields about 560,000 distinct CDR3 sequences, around 15% seen once. General study findings and limits: New patients shared 966 public clonotypes, fewer than the 2,500 to 3,500 shared by persistent patients.

The time point was: newly diagnosed GD, antithyroid drugs for less than 3 months. The TCR library used RNA extracted from PBMCs. V lost 2 bases, J lost 9 bases, and 7 bases lay in between. CDR3 size: 11 residues. A further study also used this sample, focusing on T cells in Graves' hyperthyroidism and ophthalmopathy. That work adds: Newly diagnosed hyperthyroidism, duration under 2 months, in patients aged 18 to 65.

The chain couples TRBV12-3 or TRBV12-4 to TRBJ2-5; D is unclear. Sequenced material: peripheral blood mononuclear cells (PBMCs), taken at new diagnosis, from a patient treated with antithyroid drugs. This TCR derives from a young man with Graves disease. CDR3 region: CASSLRQAQYF. The DNA of the CDR3 is TGTGCCAGCAGTTTAAGGCAGGCCCAGTACTTC.